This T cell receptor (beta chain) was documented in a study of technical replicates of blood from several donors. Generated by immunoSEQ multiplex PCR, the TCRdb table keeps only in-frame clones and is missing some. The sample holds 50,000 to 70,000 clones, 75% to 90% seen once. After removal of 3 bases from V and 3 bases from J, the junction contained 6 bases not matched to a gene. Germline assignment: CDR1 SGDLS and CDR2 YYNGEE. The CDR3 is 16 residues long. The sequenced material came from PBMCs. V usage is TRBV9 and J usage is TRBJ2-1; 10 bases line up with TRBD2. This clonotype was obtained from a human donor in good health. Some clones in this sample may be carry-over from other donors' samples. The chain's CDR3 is CASSARLAGFYNEQFF. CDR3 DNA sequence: TGTGCCAGCAGCGCCCGACTAGCGGGTTTCTACAATGAGCAGTTCTTC.